This record concerns one T cell receptor (beta chain) sequence. In the original workflow: Estimated nucleated cell counts came from reference gene primer amplification. This table comes from immunoSEQ multiplex PCR, and its TCRdb copy is limited to in-frame clones, with some not included. Clone size and the V and J calls come from that table; the DNA yielded D and trimming. The sample has hundreds of thousands of clones, 70% to 90% seen once. The data were taken from a study of blood T cell repertoires in COVID-19. This CDR3 has 14 amino acids. Per the germline V gene, CDR1 is KGHSH and CDR2 is LQKENI. Trimming took 6 bases from V and 0 from J, leaving 9 bases between them.

Source material: peripheral blood. V usage is TRBV18 and J usage is TRBJ1-5, with D hard to call. The source is a human donor in a cohort sampled during active COVID-19. CDR3 sequence reads: CASSGSHSNQPQHF. The CDR3 nucleotides are TGTGCCAGCTCGGGGAGCCATAGCAATCAGCCCCAGCATTTT.